This entry concerns a single T cell receptor beta chain. With 4 bases clipped from V and 3 bases from J, the junction kept 6 bases outside the gene matches. This CDR3 comprises 15 residues. Germline lookup yields CDR1 SGHRS and CDR2 YFSETQ. Per the authors' pipeline: Estimation of nucleated cell counts relied on the amplification of reference gene primers. Generated by immunoSEQ multiplex PCR, the TCRdb table keeps only in-frame clones and is missing some. Clonal size and the V and J genes are those of that table, whereas D and trimming came from the DNA. This table has 110,000 to 150,000 clones, approximately 85% appearing once. The source of the sample is a study of blood T cell repertoires in COVID-19. Study-level background: Both acute and convalescent COVID-19 samples were obtained from the United States, Italy and Spain. In each case, the material was cDNA or gDNA derived from T cells, B-cell-depleted T cells, or PBMCs.

The chain recombines TRBV5-1 with TRBJ2-2, with TRBD1 matching over 7 bases. Sequencing was performed on peripheral blood. This clonotype was sampled from a man in his 70s with acute or convalescent COVID-19. This CDR3 is CASSQQGSYTGELFF. The CDR3 DNA is TGCGCCAGCAGCCAACAGGGGAGTTACACCGGGGAGCTGTTTTTT.